Listed below are T cell receptor beta chains from one sample, sequenced in a study of blood T cell repertoires in COVID-19. The assay was immunoSEQ multiplex PCR, and TCRdb's table has in-frame clones only and misses some. Among nearly 250,000 clones listed, over 75% were seen once. The sequenced sample was PBMCs or T cells enriched from blood (not recorded which). These receptors came from a woman aged 45-65 years with acute COVID-19. The CDR3 runs from the conserved cysteine through the conserved F or W. Each record gives: J gene, V gene, clone size, D gene, CDR3 protein, CDR3 DNA. The D gene is left open where the match is weak. Clone size, where shown, is once, few, many, or a class for clones that have expanded.

j_gene: TRBJ2-7; v_gene: TRBV6-1; abundance: NA; d_gene: NA; CDR3aa: CASSEVRLSEYF; CDR3nt: TGTGCCAGCAGTGAAGTGAGGTTGTCGGAGTACTTC
j_gene: TRBJ1-2; v_gene: TRBV12-3/TRBV12-4; abundance: NA; d_gene: TRBD1; CDR3aa: CASSLRTGSGYTF; CDR3nt: TGTGCCAGCAGCTTAAGGACAGGGAGCGGCTACACCTTC
j_gene: TRBJ1-1; v_gene: TRBV12-3/TRBV12-4; abundance: NA; d_gene: TRBD1; CDR3aa: CASRQGMNTEAFF; CDR3nt: TGTGCCAGCCGACAGGGAATGAACACTGAAGCTTTCTTT
j_gene: TRBJ1-6; v_gene: TRBV6-6; abundance: NA; d_gene: NA; CDR3aa: CASSYSRDISSPLHF; CDR3nt: TGTGCCAGCAGTTACTCCCGGGACATAAGCTCACCCCTCCATTTT
j_gene: TRBJ2-7; v_gene: TRBV7-2; abundance: NA; d_gene: NA; CDR3aa: CASSLVAGAGGEQYF; CDR3nt: TGTGCCAGCAGCTTAGTCGCGGGGGCAGGTGGGGAGCAGTACTTC
j_gene: TRBJ2-3; v_gene: TRBV9; abundance: NA; d_gene: TRBD2; CDR3aa: CASSEAGMGLGTDTQYF; CDR3nt: TGTGCCAGCAGCGAAGCGGGGATGGGTTTGGGCACAGATACGCAGTATTTT
j_gene: TRBJ2-5; v_gene: TRBV7-2; abundance: NA; d_gene: NA; CDR3aa: CASSLAGWGETQYF; CDR3nt: TGTGCCAGCAGCCTGGCGGGGTGGGGGGAGACCCAGTACTTC
j_gene: TRBJ1-2; v_gene: TRBV5-1; abundance: NA; d_gene: NA; CDR3aa: CASSPTGTTNYGYTF; CDR3nt: TGCGCCAGCAGCCCGACCGGGACAACTAACTATGGCTACACCTTC
j_gene: TRBJ2-1; v_gene: TRBV6-2/TRBV6-3; abundance: NA; d_gene: TRBD2; CDR3aa: CASSFTGLAGGLFTEQFF; CDR3nt: TGTGCCAGCAGCTTTACAGGACTAGCGGGGGGCCTTTTCACCGAGCAGTTCTTC
j_gene: TRBJ2-1; v_gene: TRBV5-6; abundance: NA; d_gene: TRBD2; CDR3aa: CASILTGGSSYNEQFF; CDR3nt: TGTGCCAGCATCCTAACGGGAGGGAGCTCCTACAATGAGCAGTTCTTC
j_gene: TRBJ2-3; v_gene: TRBV27; abundance: NA; d_gene: TRBD2; CDR3aa: CASSSVLAGGTDTQYF; CDR3nt: TGTGCCAGCAGTTCGGTACTAGCGGGGGGCACAGATACGCAGTATTTT
j_gene: TRBJ1-1; v_gene: TRBV3-1/TRBV3-2; abundance: NA; d_gene: TRBD1; CDR3aa: CASSQFRTGDTEAFF; CDR3nt: TGTGCCAGCAGCCAATTCCGGACAGGGGATACCGAAGCTTTCTTT
j_gene: TRBJ2-2; v_gene: TRBV6-1; abundance: NA; d_gene: NA; CDR3aa: CASSEGDTNTGELFF; CDR3nt: TGTGCCAGCAGTGAAGGGGACACTAACACCGGGGAGCTGTTTTTT
j_gene: TRBJ1-5; v_gene: TRBV12-3/TRBV12-4; abundance: once; d_gene: NA; CDR3aa: CASSLKGLIPQHF; CDR3nt: TGTGCCAGCAGTCTAAAAGGACTGATCCCCCAGCATTTT
j_gene: TRBJ2-2; v_gene: TRBV3-1/TRBV3-2; abundance: NA; d_gene: TRBD2; CDR3aa: CASSQVGLAGAPNTGELFF; CDR3nt: TGTGCCAGCAGCCAAGTGGGTCTAGCGGGTGCTCCGAACACCGGGGAGCTGTTTTTT
j_gene: TRBJ1-4; v_gene: TRBV12-3/TRBV12-4; abundance: once; d_gene: TRBD1; CDR3aa: CASSRGGSEKLFF; CDR3nt: TGTGCCAGCAGTCGAGGGGGCAGTGAAAAACTGTTTTTT
j_gene: TRBJ1-1; v_gene: TRBV30; abundance: NA; d_gene: TRBD1; CDR3aa: CAWGQGQLEAFF; CDR3nt: TGTGCCTGGGGACAGGGCCAACTGGAAGCTTTCTTT
j_gene: TRBJ1-2; v_gene: TRBV30; abundance: NA; d_gene: NA; CDR3aa: CAWSGTVPNYGYTF; CDR3nt: TGTGCCTGGAGTGGGACAGTGCCTAACTATGGCTACACCTTC
j_gene: TRBJ2-4; v_gene: TRBV4-3; abundance: NA; d_gene: NA; CDR3aa: CASSQDRQVGSIQYF; CDR3nt: TGCGCCAGCAGCCAAGATCGACAGGTCGGGTCCATTCAGTACTTC
j_gene: TRBJ2-7; v_gene: TRBV11-2; abundance: NA; d_gene: NA; CDR3aa: CAGGSGTYEQYF; CDR3nt: TGTGCCGGGGGTAGCGGAACCTACGAGCAGTACTTC
j_gene: TRBJ1-4; v_gene: TRBV18; abundance: NA; d_gene: NA; CDR3aa: CASSPSSATNEKLFF; CDR3nt: TGTGCCAGCTCACCAAGCTCTGCAACTAATGAAAAACTGTTTTTT
j_gene: TRBJ1-3; v_gene: TRBV12-3/TRBV12-4; abundance: NA; d_gene: NA; CDR3aa: CASSGGTNTIYF; CDR3nt: TGTGCCAGCTCGGGGGGGACAAACACCATATATTTT
j_gene: TRBJ1-2; v_gene: TRBV9; abundance: NA; d_gene: TRBD1; CDR3aa: CASSAPGQGKPEFGYTF; CDR3nt: TGTGCCAGCAGCGCCCCGGGACAGGGGAAGCCAGAGTTTGGCTACACCTTC
j_gene: TRBJ1-1; v_gene: TRBV11-1; abundance: NA; d_gene: NA; CDR3aa: CASSLNGGNTEAFF; CDR3nt: TGTGCCAGCAGCTTAAATGGCGGGAACACTGAAGCTTTCTTT
j_gene: TRBJ2-2; v_gene: TRBV11-2; abundance: NA; d_gene: TRBD2; CDR3aa: CASSSGLAGFTGELFF; CDR3nt: TGTGCCAGCAGCTCAGGACTAGCGGGCTTCACCGGGGAGCTGTTTTTT
j_gene: TRBJ1-4; v_gene: TRBV9; abundance: NA; d_gene: NA; CDR3aa: CASSPRGGYEKLFF; CDR3nt: TGTGCCAGCAGCCCTCGGGGGGGCTATGAAAAACTGTTTTTT
j_gene: TRBJ2-7; v_gene: TRBV7-2; abundance: NA; d_gene: NA; CDR3aa: CASSLSEVRYEQYF; CDR3nt: TGTGCCAGCAGCTTATCAGAGGTCCGCTACGAGCAGTACTTC
j_gene: TRBJ1-2; v_gene: TRBV5-5; abundance: NA; d_gene: NA; CDR3aa: CASSLGRAGYTF; CDR3nt: TGTGCCAGCAGCCTCGGGAGGGCGGGCTACACCTTC
j_gene: TRBJ1-4; v_gene: TRBV28; abundance: few; d_gene: TRBD1; CDR3aa: CASSLQGQGSEKLFF; CDR3nt: TGTGCCAGCAGTTTACAGGGACAGGGAAGTGAAAAACTGTTTTTT
j_gene: TRBJ2-1; v_gene: TRBV20-1; abundance: once; d_gene: NA; CDR3aa: CSGLRGHEQFF; CDR3nt: TGCAGTGGACTCAGGGGCCATGAGCAGTTCTTC
j_gene: TRBJ2-1; v_gene: TRBV27; abundance: NA; d_gene: TRBD1; CDR3aa: CASSFPDRVAYNEQFF; CDR3nt: TGTGCCAGCAGTTTCCCCGACAGGGTGGCCTACAATGAGCAGTTCTTC
j_gene: TRBJ1-3; v_gene: TRBV29-1; abundance: NA; d_gene: NA; CDR3aa: CSVEFGSGNTIYF; CDR3nt: TGCAGCGTGGAGTTTGGCTCTGGAAACACCATATATTTT
j_gene: TRBJ1-1; v_gene: TRBV7-2; abundance: once; d_gene: TRBD1; CDR3aa: CASSPDGTGDTEAFF; CDR3nt: TGTGCCAGCAGCCCCGACGGGACAGGGGACACTGAAGCTTTCTTT
j_gene: TRBJ1-1; v_gene: TRBV30; abundance: NA; d_gene: NA; CDR3aa: CAWSLNEGIEAFF; CDR3nt: TGTGCCTGGAGTCTAAACGAGGGTATTGAAGCTTTCTTT
j_gene: TRBJ2-2; v_gene: TRBV3-1/TRBV3-2; abundance: NA; d_gene: NA; CDR3aa: CASSPYRGRNTGELFF; CDR3nt: TGTGCCAGCAGCCCCTACCGGGGGAGGAACACCGGGGAGCTGTTTTTT
j_gene: TRBJ2-7; v_gene: TRBV7-9; abundance: NA; d_gene: NA; CDR3aa: CASSSSGLYEQYF; CDR3nt: TGTGCCAGCAGTAGCAGCGGGTTGTACGAGCAGTACTTC
j_gene: TRBJ2-7; v_gene: TRBV5-4; abundance: few; d_gene: TRBD1; CDR3aa: CASSFPGQGAHEQYF; CDR3nt: TGTGCCAGCAGCTTCCCGGGACAGGGGGCCCACGAGCAGTACTTC
j_gene: TRBJ2-5; v_gene: TRBV3-1/TRBV3-2; abundance: NA; d_gene: TRBD2; CDR3aa: CATKQMGGVRETQYF; CDR3nt: TGTGCCACCAAACAGATGGGGGGGGTTCGGGAGACCCAGTACTTC
j_gene: TRBJ1-5; v_gene: TRBV10-3; abundance: NA; d_gene: TRBD1; CDR3aa: CAISERGGQGSNQPQHF; CDR3nt: TGTGCCATCAGTGAGCGGGGGGGACAGGGCAGCAATCAGCCCCAGCATTTT
j_gene: TRBJ2-5; v_gene: TRBV2; abundance: NA; d_gene: NA; CDR3aa: CASSGKGEAWKEYF; CDR3nt: TGTGCCAGCAGTGGAAAAGGGGAGGCGTGGAAGGAGTACTTC
j_gene: TRBJ1-2; v_gene: TRBV30; abundance: NA; d_gene: NA; CDR3aa: CAWGRSTNYGYTF; CDR3nt: TGTGCCTGGGGGAGGTCGACTAACTATGGCTACACCTTC
j_gene: TRBJ2-1; v_gene: TRBV7-2; abundance: NA; d_gene: TRBD1; CDR3aa: CASSRDRGRLPYNEQFF; CDR3nt: TGTGCCAGCAGCAGAGACAGGGGGCGCCTACCCTACAATGAGCAGTTCTTC
j_gene: TRBJ1-1; v_gene: TRBV5-4; abundance: NA; d_gene: NA; CDR3aa: CASSFRGFGTEAFF; CDR3nt: TGTGCCAGCAGCTTCAGGGGTTTCGGAACTGAAGCTTTCTTT
j_gene: TRBJ2-1; v_gene: TRBV5-1; abundance: NA; d_gene: TRBD2; CDR3aa: CASSAPLAGRDEQFF; CDR3nt: TGCGCCAGCAGCGCACCCCTAGCGGGGAGGGATGAGCAGTTCTTC
j_gene: TRBJ2-2; v_gene: TRBV7-2; abundance: NA; d_gene: TRBD2; CDR3aa: CASSPRLAGDTGELFF; CDR3nt: TGTGCCAGCAGCCCGCGACTAGCGGGGGATACCGGGGAGCTGTTTTTT
j_gene: TRBJ2-4; v_gene: TRBV5-1; abundance: NA; d_gene: TRBD1; CDR3aa: CASSLGDRVGNIQYF; CDR3nt: TGCGCCAGCAGCTTGGGGGACAGGGTAGGAAACATTCAGTACTTC
j_gene: TRBJ2-7; v_gene: TRBV5-1; abundance: few; d_gene: NA; CDR3aa: CASSPGLKVAPYEQYF; CDR3nt: TGCGCCAGCAGCCCCGGGTTAAAGGTCGCCCCTTACGAGCAGTACTTC
j_gene: TRBJ1-6; v_gene: TRBV27; abundance: NA; d_gene: TRBD1; CDR3aa: CASSLPPDRGYVHNSPLHF; CDR3nt: TGTGCCAGCAGTTTACCCCCGGACAGGGGGTACGTACATAATTCACCCCTCCACTTT
j_gene: TRBJ2-5; v_gene: TRBV7-2; abundance: NA; d_gene: NA; CDR3aa: CASSLARSSLAETQYF; CDR3nt: TGTGCCAGCAGCTTAGCTCGATCTAGTCTTGCAGAGACCCAGTACTTC
j_gene: TRBJ1-1; v_gene: TRBV19; abundance: NA; d_gene: NA; CDR3aa: CASSIRQGGTEAFF; CDR3nt: TGTGCCAGTAGTATTCGTCAGGGAGGGACTGAAGCTTTCTTT
j_gene: TRBJ1-2; v_gene: TRBV6-5; abundance: NA; d_gene: NA; CDR3aa: CASSYDSANYGYTF; CDR3nt: TGTGCCAGCAGTTATGACAGCGCTAACTATGGCTACACCTTC
j_gene: TRBJ2-3; v_gene: TRBV11-3; abundance: few; d_gene: TRBD1; CDR3aa: CASSLGQNTDTQYF; CDR3nt: TGTGCCAGCAGCCTGGGACAGAACACAGATACGCAGTATTTT
j_gene: TRBJ2-4; v_gene: TRBV7-2; abundance: NA; d_gene: NA; CDR3aa: CATNVQAEGNIQYF; CDR3nt: TGTGCCACCAACGTGCAGGCCGAGGGAAACATTCAGTACTTC
j_gene: TRBJ2-1; v_gene: TRBV9; abundance: NA; d_gene: TRBD2; CDR3aa: CASSGLAGHNEQFF; CDR3nt: TGTGCCAGCTCCGGGCTAGCGGGCCACAATGAGCAGTTCTTC
j_gene: TRBJ2-1; v_gene: TRBV9; abundance: NA; d_gene: NA; CDR3aa: CASGELGGDNEQFF; CDR3nt: TGTGCCAGCGGGGAATTGGGGGGAGACAATGAGCAGTTCTTC